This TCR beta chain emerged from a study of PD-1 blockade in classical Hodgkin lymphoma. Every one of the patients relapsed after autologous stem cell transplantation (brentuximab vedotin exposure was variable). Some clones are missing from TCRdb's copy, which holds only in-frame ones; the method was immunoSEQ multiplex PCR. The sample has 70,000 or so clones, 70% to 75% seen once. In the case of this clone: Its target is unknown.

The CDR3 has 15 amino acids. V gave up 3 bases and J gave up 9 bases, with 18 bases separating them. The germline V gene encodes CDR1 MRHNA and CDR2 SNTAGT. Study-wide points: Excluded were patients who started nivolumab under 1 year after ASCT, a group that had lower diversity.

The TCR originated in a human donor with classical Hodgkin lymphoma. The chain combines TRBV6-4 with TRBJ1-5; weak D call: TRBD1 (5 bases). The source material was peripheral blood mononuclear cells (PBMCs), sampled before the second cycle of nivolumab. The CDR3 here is CASSDFEGVKGPQHF. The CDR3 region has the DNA TGTGCCAGCAGTGATTTTGAAGGGGTCAAGGGGCCCCAGCATTTT.